Below, 32 T cell receptor beta chains from the same sample are listed, as sequenced in a study of CD8 T cells in ankylosing spondylitis. Findings and limits, study-wide: Roughly 8 highly homologous variants formed a TCR beta motif that appeared characteristic of ankylosing spondylitis blood.

TCRdb called the 5' RACE reads again in MiXCR, with one record for every CDR3 protein. The repertoire has 650,000 to 800,000 distinct CDR3 sequences, over 15% of them found once; the top ten carry approximately 18%. The antigens these receptors bind are not known. Sequencing input: blood, either unsorted or a sorted T cell fraction (not recorded which). The receptors stem from a male donor with ankylosing spondylitis.

This clonotype was detected many times. V usage is TRBV12-3 or TRBV12-4 and J usage is TRBJ2-1; 14 nucleotides line up with TRBD2. J lost 7 bases, V lost 6 bases, and 5 bases had no gene match. This CDR3 is built from 15 residues. DNA of the CDR3: TGTGCCAGCAGCCTGGGACTAGCGGGAGAAAATGAGCAGTTCTTC. This sequence encodes CASSLGLAGENEQFF.

The chain joins TRBV5-8 to TRBJ2-7, with D tentatively TRBD2 (7 bases). V lost 4 bases and J lost 2, with 19 bases in between. This CDR3 spans 16 amino acids. Germline CDR1 is SGHTS and CDR2 is YDEGEE. The CDR3 reads CASSMGGHGFPYEQYF. CDR3 coding DNA: TGTGCCAGCAGCATGGGGGGGCACGGGTTCCCCTACGAGCAGTACTTC.

This clonotype was detected a few times. This chain connects TRBV7-9 to TRBJ2-7, with D tentatively TRBD1 (6 bases). The CDR3 is 12 residues long. Germline V gene data show CDR1 as SEHNR and CDR2 as FQNEAQ (reference sequence). Deletions cut 2 bases from V and 6 bases from J, with 8 bases between. In nucleotides, the CDR3 is TGTGCCAGCAGCTTAACCAGGGGCGAGCAGTACTTC. The encoded protein is CASSLTRGEQYF.

As for this clonotype: The junction shows a germline mismatch at one end, possibly a read error. The V and J genes are TRBV7-7 and TRBJ1-5; a possible D gene is TRBD1 (6 bases). The CDR3 runs to 17 residues. Germline assignment: CDR1 SSHAT and CDR2 FNYEAQ (reference sequence). DNA for the CDR3: TGTGCTAGCAGCTTAGTACTCGGAGGACAGATCCCACAGCCCCAGCATTTT. It yields the protein CASSLVLGGQIPQPQHF.

This clonotype has a handful of counts. This rearrangement joins TRBV6-2 or TRBV6-3 to TRBJ2-7; either TRBD1 or TRBD2 may fit D (5 bases each). The CDR3 sequence is 14 residues long. The ends were cut back, 6 bases at V and 6 bases at J, with 18 bases in the middle. The V gene's germline CDR1 is MNHEY and CDR2 SVGEGT. CDR3 DNA sequence: TGTGCCAGCAGCCCGGCTGGGGCGAGGGTCGAGCAGTACTTC. Its translation is CASSPAGARVEQYF.

In DNA, the CDR3 is TGTGCCAGCAGTTTTGAGGGCTCCACCGGGGAGCTGTTTTTT. It translates to CASSFEGSTGELFF. The J gene is TRBJ2-2, the V gene TRBV6-5; D possibly corresponds to TRBD2 (5 bases). Per the germline V gene, CDR1 is MNHEY and CDR2 is SVGAGI. The CDR3 consists of 14 residues. Trimming left V 4 bases short and J 4 bases short, with 10 bases between.

This clonotype was detected only a few times. The chain has TRBV29-1 and TRBJ2-3, with TRBD2 matching 10 bases. Germline lookup yields CDR1 SQVTM and CDR2 ANQGSEA. The junction had 13 bases not matched to a gene; V was cut back by 2 bases and J by 5 bases. The CDR3 is 17 residues long. The DNA for the CDR3 is TGCAGCGTTGAACAGCCCGAAGGACTAGCGGAGGAAGATACGCAGTATTTT. Its translation is CSVEQPEGLAEEDTQYF.

This sequence joins TRBV16 and TRBJ1-4; D is ambiguous. V was trimmed by 4 bases and J by 4 bases, leaving 10 bases between them. The CDR3 spans 14 residues. The germline gives CDR1 KGHSY, CDR2 FQNENV. For the CDR3, the DNA is TGTGCCAGCAGCCTCGGGAGAAATAATGAAAAACTGTTTTTT. Its translation is CASSLGRNNEKLFF.

The chain employs TRBV9 and TRBJ2-2, with 10 bases matching TRBD2. V was clipped by 4 bases and J by 6 bases; unmatched bases: 6. The CDR3 is 15 residues long. CDR1 and CDR2 from the germline V gene are SGDLS and YYNGEE. The CDR3 protein is CASSTGTSDAGELFF. The CDR3 DNA is TGTGCCAGCAGCACCGGGACTAGCGATGCCGGGGAGCTGTTTTTT.

The chain links TRBV19 to TRBJ1-2; D unclear. The germline V and J ends were trimmed by 3 bases and 0 bases, with 11 bases remaining between them. The germline CDR1 and CDR2 sequences are LNHDA and SQIVND (reference sequence). The CDR3 extends over 15 amino acids. The CDR3 DNA follows: TGTGCCAGTAGTATTCTGGCAGAAGCTAACTATGGCTACACCTTC. Protein sequence: CASSILAEANYGYTF.

The V and J genes are TRBV7-8 and TRBJ2-3; TRBD1 matches 7 bases. Germline CDR1 reads SGHVS; CDR2 reads FQNEAQ. The CDR3 is made up of 15 amino acids. V was pared by 1 base and J by 1 base, with 2 bases of the junction left unmatched. CDR3 sequence reads: CASSLEGTGTDTQYF. The CDR3 bases are TGTGCCAGCAGCTTAGAAGGGACAGGCACAGATACGCAGTATTTT.

This clonotype showed up just a few times. The DNA of the CDR3 is TGCAGCGTTGGCCAGGATATCTCCTACAATGAGCAGTTCTTC. It encodes CSVGQDISYNEQFF. The chain employs TRBV29-1 and TRBJ2-1; no firm D call. Deletions cut 4 bases from V and 0 bases from J, with 10 bases between. The CDR3 loop spans 14 amino acids. Germline V CDR1 and CDR2: SQVTM, ANQGSEA.

A few counts support this clonotype. The chain couples TRBV27 to TRBJ2-1; TRBD1 aligns across 7 bases. The germline V gene has CDR1 MNHEY and CDR2 SMNVEV (reference sequence). The CDR3 has 16 residues. Trimming took 6 bases from V and 0 from J; bases not matched to a gene: 8. CDR3 loop: CASSLRQGSSYNEQFF. The CDR3 DNA reads as TGTGCCAGCAGCCTTCGACAGGGTAGCTCCTACAATGAGCAGTTCTTC.

The chain links TRBV7-9 to TRBJ2-7, with D possibly matching TRBD1 (6 bases). The CDR3 loop spans 16 amino acids. Trimming cost V 6 bases and J 0 bases, with 18 bases left between them. Germline lookup yields CDR1 SEHNR and CDR2 FQNEAQ (reference sequence). As DNA, the CDR3 is TGTGCCAGCAGTGCCCCGGGACAACCCGTCTCCTACGAGCAGTACTTC. It specifies CASSAPGQPVSYEQYF.

This clonotype was counted a few times. The chain is built from TRBV4-1 and TRBJ1-6; tentatively, D is TRBD1 (6 bases). Deletions cut 0 bases from V and 8 bases from J, with 11 bases between. CDR1 is MGHRA and CDR2 is YSYEKL in the germline V gene. This CDR3 has 15 amino acids. The CDR3 DNA reads as TGCGCCAGCAGCCAAGATGCCGGGGGCTATTCACCCCTCCACTTT. Its translation: CASSQDAGGYSPLHF.

This clonotype has a handful of counts. Because the CDR3 is missing its conserved closing phenylalanine or tryptophan, this is likely a read error. The chain recombines TRBV2 with TRBJ2-3; unclear D gene. CDR1 is SNHLY, CDR2 FYNNEI, per germline. The CDR3 sequence is 15 residues long. V lost 4 bases, J lost 1 base, and 12 bases lay in between. The CDR3, as DNA: TGTGCCAGCAGTGGTCTGAGTGGGGGCACAGATACGCAGTATCTT. Translated, it gives CASSGLSGGTDTQYL.

V and J are TRBV3-1 and TRBJ2-1; weak D call: TRBD1 (5 bases). The CDR3 covers 17 residues. V lost 0 bases to trimming and J lost 4 bases, with 16 bases between them. CDR1 LGHDT and CDR2 YNNKEL come from the germline V gene (reference sequence). The DNA of the CDR3 is TGTGCCAGCAGCCAAGAAGAGTTAGGGCAGGGATACAATGAGCAGTTCTTC. It is translated as CASSQEELGQGYNEQFF.

This clonotype was seen a handful of times. The J gene is TRBJ2-3, the V gene TRBV18; D not certain. This CDR3 spans 14 amino acids. The germline CDR1 and CDR2 sequences are KGHSH and LQKENI. Trimming took 3 bases from V and 5 from J, leaving 12 bases between them. The CDR3 here is CASSPVTTEDTQYF. Here the CDR3 DNA reads TGTGCCAGCTCACCTGTGACGACCGAAGATACGCAGTATTTT.

This clonotype came up once. The V gene is TRBV5-1, the J gene TRBJ2-6, with TRBD2 as a possible D gene (6 bases). The germline V and J ends were trimmed by 4 bases and 4 bases, with 15 bases remaining between them. This CDR3 is built from 16 residues. Germline assignment: CDR1 SGHRS and CDR2 YFSETQ. CDR3 loop: CASSPRGGGGANVLTF. CDR3 DNA: TGCGCCAGCAGCCCTCGAGGAGGAGGGGGGGCCAACGTCCTGACTTTC.

This clonotype turned up a few times. The V call is TRBV12-3 or TRBV12-4, the J call TRBJ1-1; the match to TRBD1 covers 7 bases. CDR3 length equals 14 residues. V trimming: 6 bases; J trimming: 4 bases; junction bases outside the gene matches: 8. CDR3 sequence: CASRIQGIATEAFF. CDR3 in DNA: TGTGCCAGCAGGATACAGGGGATCGCCACTGAAGCTTTCTTT.

This clonotype has a count of ten or more. J is TRBJ2-1 and V is TRBV4-2, with D uncertain. Germline lookup yields CDR1 LGHNA and CDR2 YNFKEQ. V gave up 4 bases and J gave up 5 bases, with 15 bases separating them. CDR3 length: 15 amino acids. The CDR3 sequence: CASSPGRGGNNEQFF. CDR3 coding DNA: TGTGCCAGCAGCCCCGGGCGCGGTGGGAACAATGAGCAGTTCTTC.

This rearrangement joins TRBV4-3 to TRBJ2-5; 7 bases match TRBD2. V gave up 2 bases and J gave up 5 bases; unmatched junction bases: 5. This CDR3 is built from 14 residues. The germline gives CDR1 LGHNA, CDR2 YSLEER. The CDR3 here is CASSQRLATETQYF. DNA of the CDR3: TGCGCCAGCAGCCAAAGACTAGCTACGGAGACCCAGTACTTC.

Only a few counts were recorded for this clonotype. J is TRBJ2-1 and V is TRBV4-1, with 8 bases fitting TRBD2. Germline V lookup: CDR1 MGHRA, CDR2 YSYEKL. Germline trimming cut 0 bases from V and 7 bases from J; bases unmatched to any gene: 8. The CDR3 has 16 amino acids. The CDR3 DNA sequence: TGCGCCAGCAGCCAAGAGAGAGCGGGAGCCTGGAATGAGCAGTTCTTC. It translates to CASSQERAGAWNEQFF.

The table lists this clonotype with a few counts. The V gene is TRBV5-1, the J gene TRBJ2-2; no clear D gene. CDR1 is SGHRS and CDR2 is YFSETQ in the germline V gene. The CDR3 length is 14 residues. V gave up 1 base and J gave up 3 bases, with 7 bases separating them. The DNA of the CDR3 is TGCGCCAGCAGCTTGACAGATGACACCGGGGAGCTGTTTTTT. This translates into CASSLTDDTGELFF.

The chain recombines TRBV6-2 or TRBV6-3 with TRBJ2-7, with D possibly TRBD1 on 5 matching bases. V was cut by 5 bases and J by 0 bases, with 20 bases left in between. This CDR3 has 17 amino acids. The V gene's germline CDR1 is MNHEY and CDR2 SVGEGT. The CDR3 reads CASSNRKDSSFSYEQYF. As DNA, the CDR3 is TGTGCCAGCAGTAACCGAAAAGACAGCTCCTTCTCCTACGAGCAGTACTTC.

The chain joins TRBV11-2 to TRBJ1-1, with TRBD1 as a possible D gene (5 bases). Germline V lookup: CDR1 SGHAT, CDR2 FQNNGV. CDR3 size: 17 residues. With 1 base removed from V and 5 bases from J, the gap between germline ends came to 20 bases. This chain's CDR3 is CASSLGLASGGRTEAFF. The CDR3 DNA sequence: TGTGCCAGCAGCTTAGGATTAGCGTCCGGGGGAAGGACTGAAGCTTTCTTT.

This clonotype was seen ten or more times. J is TRBJ2-3 and V is TRBV2; D uncertain. This CDR3 contains 12 residues. Per the germline V gene, CDR1 is SNHLY and CDR2 is FYNNEI. Trimming cost V 6 bases and J 3 bases, with 7 bases left between them. The chain's CDR3 is CASSVGTDTQYF. CDR3 coding DNA: TGTGCCAGCAGCGTAGGTACAGATACGCAGTATTTT.

This clonotype came up a few times. The chain is built from TRBV20-1 and TRBJ2-3; 9 nucleotides agree with TRBD2. In germline, CDR1 is DFQATT, CDR2 SNEGSKA (reference sequence). The V segment lost 6 bases and the J segment 2 bases; nucleotides outside the gene matches: 6. CDR3 size: 14 residues. The DNA of the CDR3 is TGCAGTGCCCGACTAGCGGACGACACAGATACGCAGTATTTT. Protein sequence: CSARLADDTDTQYF.

The CDR3 region has the DNA TGTGCCATCAGGGTTAGCGGAGCGAACACCGGGGAGCTGTTTTTT. It translates to CAIRVSGANTGELFF. The genes are TRBV10-3 and TRBJ2-2, with a tentative D call TRBD2 (6 bases). Trimming removed 6 bases from V and 0 bases from J, with 11 bases in between. The CDR3 is 15 amino acids. CDR1 and CDR2 (germline): ENHRY, SYGVKD.

This clonotype showed up just a few times. The chain carries TRBV20-1 and TRBJ1-1; D is perhaps TRBD1 (5 bases). Germline CDR1 DFQATT, CDR2 SNEGSKA (reference sequence). V lost 5 bases, J lost 3 bases, and 13 bases lay in between. The CDR3 extends over 13 amino acids. CDR3 region: CSAEDSGDTEAFF. For the CDR3, the DNA is TGCAGTGCTGAAGACAGCGGGGACACTGAAGCTTTCTTT.

This chain joins TRBV24-1 and TRBJ2-1, with 13 bases identical to TRBD2. The CDR3 spans 17 residues. Germline loops: CDR1 KGHDR, CDR2 SFDVKD. With V trimmed by 9 bases and J by 0 bases, 7 bases remained unmatched. This chain's CDR3 is CATGPRTSGSSYNEQFF. DNA of the CDR3: TGTGCCACCGGACCTCGGACTAGCGGGAGCTCCTACAATGAGCAGTTCTTC.

The rearrangement joins TRBV20-1 to TRBJ2-3; no firm D call. This CDR3 region has 14 residues. The germline V gene encodes CDR1 DFQATT and CDR2 SNEGSKA (reference sequence). Trimming cost V 0 bases and J 0 bases, with 7 bases left between them. The CDR3 DNA is TGCAGTGCTAGAGACTACACTAGCACAGATACGCAGTATTTT. Encoded protein: CSARDYTSTDTQYF.